The 23 T cell receptor beta chains below come from one sample, sequenced in a study of T cells expressing NK-cell markers. TCRdb re-called the 5' RACE reads; every CDR3 protein appears as one record, without DNA. The table lists about 450,000 distinct CDR3 sequences. Sequences were obtained from blood T cells: a sorted CD56 or NKG2C T cell subset, CD4+ or CD8+ T cells, or bulk PBMC T cells (not recorded which). These receptors were collected from a woman aged 18-70 years in good health.

The CDR3 here is CASSGDRGPKITDTQYF. V and J are TRBV12-3 or TRBV12-4 and TRBJ2-3; lacking DNA, the TRBD1 call made by TCRdb goes unchecked. The CDR3 loop spans 17 amino acids.

V is TRBV9 and J is TRBJ2-1; absent DNA, TCRdb's TRBD2 call cannot be checked. CDR1 SGDLS and CDR2 YYNGEE come from the germline V gene. This CDR3 region has 17 residues. CDR3 region: CASSVVGAGGTNNEQFF.

This chain connects TRBV2 to TRBJ1-1; TCRdb's D call of TRBD1 is untestable without DNA. The CDR3 sequence is 15 residues long. The germline V gene encodes CDR1 SNHLY and CDR2 FYNNEI. CDR3 protein: CASSEFRGASTEAFF. Filled out from reference TRBV2 and TRBJ1-1, the complete variable domain reads EPEVTQTPSHQVTQMGQEVILRCVPISNHLYFYWYRQILGQKVEFLVSFYNNEISEKSEIFDDQFSVERPDGSNFTLKIRSTKLEDSAMYFCASSEFRGASTEAFFGQGTRLTVV.

This chain joins TRBV3-1 and TRBJ2-3. The length of the CDR3 is 12 residues. Germline V lookup: CDR1 LGHDT, CDR2 YNNKEL (reference sequence). The CDR3 region is CASSQDPTTQYF.

V is TRBV18 and J is TRBJ1-6; the TCRdb D gene call, TRBD1, has no DNA to confirm it. The CDR3 loop spans 16 amino acids. Germline CDR1 KGHSH, CDR2 LQKENI. CDR3 amino acids: CASSRTGNSYNSPLHF.

The chain couples TRBV20-1 to TRBJ2-2; as DNA is missing, the TRBD2 call by TCRdb cannot be tested. This CDR3 comprises 16 residues. Germline CDR1 and CDR2: DFQATT and SNEGSKA (reference sequence). The CDR3 loop reads CSARPGLAGATGELFF.

This chain uses TRBV7-9 with TRBJ2-5; absent DNA, TCRdb's TRBD2 call cannot be checked. CDR1 is SEHNR, CDR2 FQNEAQ, per germline (reference sequence). This CDR3 is built from 13 residues. CDR3 sequence: CASNIGQSETQYF.

The V and J genes are TRBV12-3 or TRBV12-4 and TRBJ2-4; as DNA is missing, the TRBD2 call by TCRdb cannot be tested. The CDR3 spans 16 residues. The CDR3 loop is CASSSTLAGDSNIQYF.

The chain has TRBV12-3 or TRBV12-4 and TRBJ2-4; absent DNA, TCRdb's TRBD1 call cannot be checked. The CDR3 is made up of 12 amino acids. CDR3: CASTGEKNIQYF.

The chain employs TRBV5-6 and TRBJ2-5; TCRdb calls TRBD2, which cannot be checked without DNA. The CDR3 sequence is 14 residues long. Germline V gives CDR1 SGHDT, CDR2 YYEEEE. The CDR3 sequence: CASSFGLAGETQYF.

The chain links TRBV12-3 or TRBV12-4 to TRBJ2-5; there is no DNA to check the TCRdb D call of TRBD2. CDR3 length equals 15 residues. The CDR3 loop reads CATSKRGGVQETQYF.

CDR3 loop: CASSHSGGYNEQFF. The chain uses TRBV7-2 and TRBJ2-1. The CDR3 contains 14 residues. Germline assignment: CDR1 SGHTA and CDR2 FQGNSA.

This chain connects TRBV24-1 to TRBJ2-1. This CDR3 has 15 amino acids. Germline CDR1 and CDR2: KGHDR and SFDVKD. CDR3: CATRSSGSSYNEQFF.

The rearrangement uses TRBV24-1 and TRBJ2-2; TCRdb designates TRBD2, a call that cannot be tested without DNA. The CDR3 has 15 residues. Germline-derived CDR1 and CDR2 are KGHDR and SFDVKD. The CDR3: CATRGGDANTGELFF.

This chain connects TRBV11-2 to TRBJ2-2; the D call from TCRdb, TRBD1, cannot be confirmed without DNA. Germline V gives CDR1 SGHAT, CDR2 FQNNGV. CDR3 length: 16 amino acids. CDR3 residues: CASSFQGGPDTGELFF. The full variable domain, rest sourced from reference TRBV11-2 and TRBJ2-2, is EAGVAQSPRYKIIEKRQSVAFWCNPISGHATLYWYQQILGQGPKLLIQFQNNGVVDDSQLPKDRFSAERLKGVDSTLKIQPAKLEDSAVYLCASSFQGGPDTGELFFGEGSRLTVL.

This chain's CDR3 is CASSPQVGTDTQYF. The V call is TRBV9, the J call TRBJ2-3. There are 14 residues in the CDR3. The germline V gene encodes CDR1 SGDLS and CDR2 YYNGEE. The variable domain in full, with the rest retrieved from reference TRBV9 and TRBJ2-3, is DSGVTQTPKHLITATGQRVTLRCSPRSGDLSVYWYQQSLDQGLQFLIQYYNGEERAKGNILERFSAQQFPDLHSELNLSSLELGDSALYFCASSPQVGTDTQYFGPGTRLTVL.

The rearrangement joins TRBV20-1 to TRBJ2-1; TCRdb's assignment of TRBD2 cannot be checked, as there is no DNA. The CDR3 length is 13 residues. Germline CDR1 and CDR2: DFQATT and SNEGSKA (reference sequence). The CDR3 protein is CSARVRAGNEQFF.

V is TRBV12-3 or TRBV12-4 and J is TRBJ1-2; checking the TCRdb D call of TRBD1 is not possible without DNA. The CDR3 extends over 15 amino acids. CDR3 amino acids: CASSPDRGANYGYTF.

V gene TRBV7-2 combines with J gene TRBJ2-1; checking the TCRdb D call of TRBD1 is not possible without DNA. Germline V lookup: CDR1 SGHTA, CDR2 FQGNSA. This CDR3 has 17 residues. CDR3 sequence reads: CASSLLRGGQGFNEQFF.

This chain connects TRBV30 to TRBJ2-5; no DNA is available, so the TRBD2 call from TCRdb remains unchecked. The CDR3 runs 13 residues. Germline assignment: CDR1 GTSNPN and CDR2 SVGIG (reference sequence). This CDR3 is CAWKKDSWETQYF.

This chain joins TRBV12-3 or TRBV12-4 and TRBJ2-7; TCRdb reports TRBD2, a call that lacks DNA to check it against. The CDR3 loop spans 14 amino acids. The CDR3 loop reads CASSRTSRNYEQYF.

The chain carries TRBV3-1 and TRBJ1-3; TCRdb selects TRBD1, and the lack of DNA leaves this call unchecked. Germline-derived CDR1 and CDR2 are LGHDT and YNNKEL (reference sequence). This CDR3 region has 15 residues. The CDR3 sequence: CASSQDEGAGNTIYF.

The chain couples TRBV27 to TRBJ2-5; checking the TCRdb D call of TRBD1 is not possible without DNA. The V gene's germline CDR1 is MNHEY and CDR2 SMNVEV (reference sequence). This CDR3 is built from 14 residues. The CDR3: CASSLQQGVETQYF.